One sample yielded the 5 T cell receptor beta chains listed below, sequenced in a study of T cell responses to AZD1222 COVID-19 vaccine. Libraries were prepared by immunoSEQ multiplex PCR; TCRdb keeps only in-frame clonotypes and omits some of them. The data contain more than 95,000 clones, 88% of them singletons. Sample: peripheral blood, taken 28 days after the second AZD1222 dose. Every receptor here comes from an adult who received the AZD1222 COVID-19 vaccine.

The chain employs TRBV27 and TRBJ1-2; perhaps TRBD1 as D (6 bases). The germline CDR1 and CDR2 sequences are MNHEY and SMNVEV (reference sequence). The V end was cut by 1 base, the J end by 8 bases, with 11 bases between. The CDR3 sequence is 13 residues long. The CDR3 sequence: CASSLWGARGYTF. CDR3 bases: TGTGCCAGCAGTTTATGGGGGGCCCGGGGCTACACCTTC.

V usage is TRBV7-2 and J usage is TRBJ2-3, with TRBD1 matching 7 bases. V shed 1 base and J 2 bases; nucleotides not matched to a gene: 6. There are 16 residues in the CDR3. Per germline, CDR1 SGHTA and CDR2 FQGNSA. This CDR3 is CASSLVPGQITDTQYF. The CDR3 DNA reads TGTGCCAGCAGCTTAGTCCCGGGACAGATCACAGATACGCAGTATTTT.

This clone was seen just once. In DNA, the CDR3 is TGTGCCACCCAGGCGTCCGAGCGGGGGGTATCAGATACGCAGTATTTT. Amino acid sequence: CATQASERGVSDTQYF. This chain uses TRBV24-1 with TRBJ2-3, with 9 nucleotides matching TRBD2. V shed 9 bases and J 4 bases; nucleotides not matched to a gene: 13. The germline V gene encodes CDR1 KGHDR and CDR2 SFDVKD. CDR3 length: 16 amino acids.

CDR3 sequence reads: CASSQETGTGGHEQYF. The DNA of the CDR3 is TGCGCCAGCAGCCAAGAAACGGGGACAGGGGGCCACGAGCAGTACTTC. The chain links TRBV4-3 to TRBJ2-7; 12 nucleotides align to TRBD1. V lost 0 bases and J lost 5; bases outside the gene matches: 5. In germline, CDR1 is LGHNA, CDR2 YSLEER. The length of the CDR3 is 16 residues.

The gene calls are TRBV7-8 and TRBJ1-2; TRBD1 agrees at 7 bases. Germline CDR1 is SGHVS and CDR2 is FQNEAQ. The CDR3 is made up of 15 amino acids. Trimming at V came to 5 bases and at J to 1 base, leaving 7 bases not matched to a gene. As DNA, the CDR3 is TGTGCCAGCAGCCCGAGACAGGGTGGTAACTATGGCTACACCTTC. Translating it yields CASSPRQGGNYGYTF.